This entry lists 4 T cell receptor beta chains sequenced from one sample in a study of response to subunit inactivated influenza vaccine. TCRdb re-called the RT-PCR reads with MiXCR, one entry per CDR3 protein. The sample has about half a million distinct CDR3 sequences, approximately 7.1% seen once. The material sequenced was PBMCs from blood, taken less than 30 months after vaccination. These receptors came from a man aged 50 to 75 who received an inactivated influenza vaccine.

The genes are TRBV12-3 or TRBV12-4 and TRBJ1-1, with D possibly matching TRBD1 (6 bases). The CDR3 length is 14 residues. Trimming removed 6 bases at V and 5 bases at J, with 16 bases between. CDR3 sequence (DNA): TGTGCCAGCAGCCCTGTGGGGGGCATGACTGAAGCTTTCTTT. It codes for CASSPVGGMTEAFF.

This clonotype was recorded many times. The CDR3 DNA is TGCGCCAGCAGCCAAAGGACGGCCTATGGCTACACCTTC. This encodes CASSQRTAYGYTF. The rearrangement uses TRBV4-1 and TRBJ1-2; no clear D gene. Per the germline V gene, CDR1 is MGHRA and CDR2 is YSYEKL. CDR3 length: 13 amino acids. Trimming cost V 2 bases and J 4 bases, with 8 bases left between them.

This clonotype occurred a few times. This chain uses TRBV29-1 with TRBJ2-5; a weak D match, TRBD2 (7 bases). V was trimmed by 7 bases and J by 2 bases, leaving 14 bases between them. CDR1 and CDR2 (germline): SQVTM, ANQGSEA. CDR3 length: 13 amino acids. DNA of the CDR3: TGCAGCGCCGGGGGGCGGATGCAAGAGACCCAGTACTTC. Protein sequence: CSAGGRMQETQYF.

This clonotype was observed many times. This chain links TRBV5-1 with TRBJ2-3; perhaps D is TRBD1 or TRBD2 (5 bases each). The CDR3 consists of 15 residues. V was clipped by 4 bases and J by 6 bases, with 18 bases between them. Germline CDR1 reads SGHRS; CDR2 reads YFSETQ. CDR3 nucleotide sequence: TGCGCCAGCAGCCCAATCGGGACCGGGCTGGATACGCAGTATTTT. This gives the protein CASSPIGTGLDTQYF.